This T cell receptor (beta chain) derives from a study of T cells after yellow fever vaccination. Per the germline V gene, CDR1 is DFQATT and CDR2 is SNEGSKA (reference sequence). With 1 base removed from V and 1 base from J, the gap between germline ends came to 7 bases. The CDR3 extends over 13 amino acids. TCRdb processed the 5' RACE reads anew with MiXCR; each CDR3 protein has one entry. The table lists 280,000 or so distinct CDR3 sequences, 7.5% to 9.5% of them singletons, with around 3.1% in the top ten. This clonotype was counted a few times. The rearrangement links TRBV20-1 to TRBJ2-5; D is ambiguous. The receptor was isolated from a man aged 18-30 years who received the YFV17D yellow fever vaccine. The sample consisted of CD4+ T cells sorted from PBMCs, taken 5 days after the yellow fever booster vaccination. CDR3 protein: CSARVAGQETQYF. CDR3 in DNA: TGCAGTGCTAGAGTGGCAGGCCAAGAGACCCAGTACTTC.